This TCR beta chain originates from a study of shared T cell receptors in the human thymus. The junction had 7 bases not matched to a gene; V was cut back by 6 bases and J by 8 bases. Germline V gene sequence: CDR1 WNHNN, CDR2 SYGVQD (reference sequence). The CDR3 is made up of 13 amino acids. Here immunoSEQ multiplex PCR was the method, and the copy in TCRdb shows in-frame clones only, minus some. The table records some 640,000 clones, more than 75% of them present only once. The same data also went into a second study, on human thymus T cells.

The clonotype originates from a boy less than two years old with a congenital heart defect. The genes are TRBV10-1 and TRBJ2-1, with TRBD1 identical over 7 bases. The source material was thymocytes. The CDR3 reads CASRGDRVDEQFF. In DNA form, the CDR3 reads TGCGCCAGCAGGGGAGACAGGGTGGATGAGCAGTTCTTC.